The rows below give T cell receptor beta chains drawn from one sample of a study of type 1 and type 2 diabetes patients. TCRdb re-called the multiplex PCR reads with MiXCR, one entry per CDR3 protein. The table has around 300,000 distinct CDR3 sequences, more than 45% seen once. The specimen was peripheral blood mononuclear cells (PBMCs). The receptors here all came from a man aged 18 to 35 with type 2 diabetes. CDR3s include the opening cysteine and the closing phenylalanine or tryptophan. A D gene is named only where the DNA matches it firmly. The size entry is marked missing in some rows and otherwise reads once, few, many or a size class.

size | D | J | V | CDR3 | DNA
- | - | TRBJ2-7 | TRBV5-1 | CASSGTGSYKQYF | TGCGCCAGCAGCGGAACAGGGTCCTACAAGCAGTACTTC
- | - | TRBJ1-2 | TRBV15 | CATSRDRERGYGYTF | TGTGCCACCAGCAGAGATCGTGAAAGGGGCTATGGCTACACCTTC
- | TRBD1 | TRBJ2-2 | TRBV12-5 | CASSLTGTGTGELFF | TGTGCCAGCAGCCTGACAGGGACGGGCACCGGGGAGCTGTTTTTT
few | - | TRBJ2-1 | TRBV28 | CASSLRNEQFF | TGTGCCAGCAGTTTACGGAATGAGCAGTTCTTC
- | - | TRBJ1-2 | TRBV7-2 | CASSLGAGQPYGYTF | TGTGCCAGCAGCCTGGGGGCAGGGCAGCCCTATGGCTACACCTTC
- | - | TRBJ1-1 | TRBV19 | CASSIARGWTEPFF | TGTGCCAGTAGTATCGCTCGGGGATGGACTGAACCTTTCTTT
few | - | TRBJ1-6 | TRBV7-6 | CASSPRRADNSPLHF | TGTGCCAGCAGCCCGAGGAGGGCAGACAATTCACCCCTCCACTTT
- | - | TRBJ2-5 | TRBV5-1 | CASSWGGGDQETQYF | TGCGCCAGCAGCTGGGGGGGCGGTGACCAAGAGACCCAGTACTTC
- | TRBD1 | TRBJ2-7 | TRBV19 | CASEGQDSGQYF | TGTGCCAGCGAAGGACAGGACTCGGGGCAGTACTTC
- | - | TRBJ1-5 | TRBV2 | CASSGVYSNQPQHF | TGTGCCAGCAGTGGTGTCTATAGCAATCAGCCCCAGCATTTT
few | - | TRBJ1-1 | TRBV5-1 | CASRPTDLNTEAFF | TGCGCCAGCAGGCCAACCGATTTGAACACTGAAGCTTTCTTT
- | - | TRBJ1-5 | TRBV4-1 | CASSAQGGNQPQHF | TGCGCCAGCAGCGCGCAGGGAGGCAATCAGCCCCAGCATTTT
- | TRBD1 | TRBJ1-2 | TRBV5-5 | CASSLWQGADYGYTF | TGTGCCAGCAGCTTATGGCAGGGGGCGGACTATGGCTACACCTTC
many | TRBD1 | TRBJ2-7 | TRBV2 | CATRQGNYEQYF | TGTGCCACCCGACAGGGCAACTACGAGCAGTACTTC
few | TRBD1 | TRBJ1-6 | TRBV15 | CATTVNRGQSPLHF | TGTGCCACCACGGTAAACAGGGGGCAGTCACCCCTCCACTTT
- | - | TRBJ2-3 | TRBV9 | CASSVEGGTDTQYF | TGTGCCAGCAGCGTAGAGGGGGGTACGGATACGCAGTATTTT
- | TRBD1 | TRBJ2-3 | TRBV28 | CASSPTTPGGGDTQYF | TGTGCCAGCAGTCCCACAACCCCAGGGGGCGGGGATACGCAGTATTTT
few | TRBD2 | TRBJ2-7 | TRBV6-1 | CASSSGGSTYEQYF | TGTGCCAGCAGCTCCGGGGGGTCCACCTACGAGCAGTACTTC
- | TRBD1 | TRBJ1-5 | TRBV7-8 | CASSDGQEAQPQHF | TGTGCCAGCAGCGACGGACAGGAAGCTCAGCCCCAGCATTTT
few | - | TRBJ2-3 | TRBV27 | CASSLSVIAPSTDTQYF | TGTGCCAGCAGTTTATCCGTAATCGCGCCGAGCACAGATACGCAGTATTTT
- | - | TRBJ2-1 | TRBV2 | CASRRGLYEQFF | TGTGCCAGCCGGAGAGGACTGTATGAGCAGTTCTTC
few | TRBD2 | TRBJ2-1 | TRBV29-1 | CSVPLGASGNTYYNEQFF | TGCAGCGTTCCCTTAGGCGCTAGCGGGAATACTTACTACAATGAGCAGTTCTTC
- | - | TRBJ2-7 | TRBV15 | CATSRDRLTYEQYF | TGTGCCACCAGCAGAGATCGTCTTACCTACGAGCAGTACTTC
few | - | TRBJ2-1 | TRBV7-3 | CASSETGRRMDEQFF | TGTGCCAGCAGCGAGACAGGGAGGAGGATGGATGAGCAGTTCTTC
- | TRBD1 | TRBJ2-7 | TRBV7-4 | CASSLSDRSGEQYF | TGTGCCAGCAGCTTATCGGACAGGTCAGGTGAGCAGTACTTC
few | - | TRBJ2-1 | TRBV7-2 | CASSLLWTEYNEQFF | TGTGCCAGCAGCTTATTGTGGACAGAATACAATGAGCAGTTCTTC
- | TRBD2 | TRBJ2-1 | TRBV10-3 | CAISIGGGDYNEQFF | TGTGCCATCAGTATAGGCGGGGGGGACTACAATGAGCAGTTCTTC
- | - | TRBJ2-3 | TRBV5-1 | CASSFGGGRDTQYF | TGCGCCAGCAGCTTCGGTGGAGGGAGAGATACGCAGTATTTT
- | TRBD1 | TRBJ1-4 | TRBV5-1 | CASSLHRGRGEKLFF | TGCGCCAGCAGCCTTCACAGGGGGCGTGGTGAAAAACTGTTTTTT
many | - | TRBJ2-3 | TRBV2 | CASLELLLTDTQYF | TGTGCCAGCCTAGAGCTACTACTCACAGATACGCAGTATTTT
- | - | TRBJ2-7 | TRBV11-2 | CASSLGIGPNYEQYF | TGTGCCAGCAGCTTAGGTATCGGGCCGAACTACGAGCAGTACTTC
- | - | TRBJ2-2 | TRBV10-1 | CACSESQSTNTGELFF | TGCGCCTGCAGTGAGTCCCAATCAACGAACACCGGGGAGCTGTTTTTT
few | - | TRBJ1-2 | TRBV7-9 | CASSLAVGGPNYGYTF | TGTGCCAGCAGCTTGGCCGTGGGGGGCCCTAACTATGGCTACACCTTC
- | TRBD1 | TRBJ2-3 | TRBV15 | CATSSTGVPDTQYF | TGTGCCACCAGCAGTACAGGGGTACCAGATACGCAGTATTTT
- | - | TRBJ1-2 | TRBV13 | CASSPSTLENYGYTF | TGTGCCAGCAGCCCGTCGACATTGGAGAACTATGGCTACACCTTC
- | - | TRBJ2-7 | TRBV7-2 | CARSRDYEQYF | TGTGCCAGGAGCCGCGATTACGAGCAGTACTTC
few | - | TRBJ1-1 | TRBV20-1 | CTASKGVSEAFF | TGCACCGCTAGTAAGGGGGTTTCTGAAGCTTTCTTT
- | - | TRBJ2-2 | TRBV15 | CATSRDGAWAGELFF | TGTGCCACCAGCAGAGATGGGGCCTGGGCCGGGGAGCTGTTTTTT
- | - | TRBJ2-5 | TRBV2 | CASSQLGAGMETQCF | TGTGCCAGCAGTCAGCTAGGGGCCGGTATGGAGACCCAGTGCTTC
- | - | TRBJ1-1 | TRBV20-1 | CSARKGRNTEAFF | TGCAGTGCTAGGAAGGGACGGAACACTGAAGCTTTCTTT
- | TRBD1 | TRBJ2-7 | TRBV7-8 | CASSQPTGGKVNSYEQYF | TGCGCCAGCAGCCAACCGACAGGGGGCAAGGTAAATTCCTACGAGCAGTACTTC
- | TRBD1 | TRBJ1-2 | TRBV6-4 | CASIRQGAFRGYTF | TGTGCCAGCATTAGGCAGGGGGCGTTTCGTGGCTACACCTTC
few | - | TRBJ2-7 | TRBV20-1 | CSARRTEADYEQYF | TGCAGTGCCCGGCGGACAGAAGCAGACTACGAGCAGTACTTC
- | TRBD1 | TRBJ1-5 | TRBV7-2 | CASSQYRGGQPQHF | TGTGCCAGCAGCCAGTACAGGGGAGGGCAGCCCCAGCATTTT
- | TRBD1 | TRBJ1-6 | TRBV11-2 | CASSSGAHRGSALHF | TGTGCCAGCAGCTCCGGAGCTCACAGGGGGTCCGCCCTCCACTTT
few | TRBD1 | TRBJ1-2 | TRBV27 | CASRQTGNYGYTF | TGTGCCAGCAGGCAGACAGGGAACTATGGCTACACCTTC
few | TRBD1 | TRBJ1-6 | TRBV30 | CAWSFGQGNSPLHF | TGTGCCTGGAGTTTTGGACAGGGTAATTCACCCCTCCACTTT
- | - | TRBJ2-7 | TRBV7-8 | CASSFNRDLQYF | TGTGCCAGCAGTTTTAACCGGGATTTGCAGTACTTC
- | - | TRBJ2-7 | TRBV6-5 | CASSDQYVQYF | TGTGCCAGCTCGGATCAGTACGTGCAGTACTTC
- | TRBD1 | TRBJ1-1 | TRBV19 | CASSPPGQGGLAFF | TGTGCCAGTAGTCCCCCGGGACAGGGGGGCTTGGCTTTCTTT
- | TRBD1 | TRBJ1-5 | TRBV7-2 | CASSPDRGSDQPQHF | TGTGCCAGCAGCCCCGACAGGGGGTCCGATCAGCCCCAGCATTTT
- | TRBD2 | TRBJ2-7 | TRBV2 | CASSETRASGRSYEQYF | TGTGCCAGCAGTGAGACCCGGGCTAGCGGGAGATCCTACGAGCAGTACTTC
many | TRBD2 | TRBJ2-1 | TRBV2 | CASSAGREGYNEQFF | TGTGCCAGCAGTGCAGGCAGGGAGGGGTACAATGAGCAGTTCTTC
few | - | TRBJ2-6 | TRBV28 | CASSPLWGANVLTF | TGTGCCAGCAGTCCTCTCTGGGGGGCCAACGTCCTGACTTTC
- | TRBD1 | TRBJ1-2 | TRBV19 | CASSLSGTAHYGYTF | TGTGCCAGTAGTCTCTCCGGGACAGCGCATTATGGCTACACCTTC
- | - | TRBJ2-2 | TRBV14 | CASSQDLPANTGELFF | TGTGCCAGCAGCCAAGATTTGCCAGCGAACACCGGGGAGCTGTTTTTT
few | - | TRBJ2-5 | TRBV7-2 | CASSVYGETQYF | TGTGCCAGCAGTGTCTATGGAGAGACCCAGTACTTC
- | - | TRBJ2-5 | TRBV7-3 | CASSLEGRETQYF | TGTGCCAGCAGCTTGGAAGGGAGGGAGACCCAGTACTTC
few | TRBD1 | TRBJ2-2 | TRBV6-1 | CAGKDRGIATGELFF | TGTGCCGGAAAAGACAGGGGCATCGCGACCGGGGAGCTGTTTTTT
- | - | TRBJ1-2 | TRBV2 | CASSEPTSPLGGYTF | TGTGCCAGCAGTGAACCGACAAGTCCCCTCGGTGGCTACACCTTC